This TCR beta chain appears in the sequencing data of a study of PD-1 blockade in classical Hodgkin lymphoma. Study results and caveats: A significant rise in TCR diversity by C4D1 was seen for CD4+ but not CD8+ cells. According to reports, newly diagnosed patients had lower baseline TCR diversity than healthy donors, and relapsed/refractory patients had lower baseline TCR diversity still. Complete responders had baseline diversity similar to newly diagnosed patients.

Measured with immunoSEQ multiplex PCR; TCRdb has only the in-frame clones, and not every one. The sample shows roughly 100,000 clones, more than 85% of them seen only once. The time point denotes: cycle 4 day 1 (C4D1), after more than five weeks of nivolumab. There was relapse after autologous stem cell transplantation in every patient, and there was variation in brentuximab vedotin exposure. With regard to this clone: Its target is not known.

This CDR3 has 23 amino acids. The V end was cut by 3 bases, the J end by 6 bases, with 42 bases between. The TCR comes from a human donor with classical Hodgkin lymphoma. Sequencing used peripheral blood mononuclear cells (PBMCs), obtained before the fourth cycle of nivolumab. V usage is TRBV23-1 and J usage is TRBJ2-7; D assignment may be TRBD1 or TRBD2 (7 bases each). TRBV23-1 is noted as an ORF with a role that remains uncertain. The CDR3 reads CASSHDDRARGVGPAPTSGEQYF. The CDR3 nucleotides read TGCGCCAGCAGTCACGACGACAGGGCTCGGGGGGTGGGACCCGCGCCTACGTCCGGCGAGCAGTACTTC.